This T cell receptor (beta chain) was found in a study of blood T cell repertoires in COVID-19. Study-level background: Sources were T cells, B-cell-depleted T cells, or PBMCs; the material itself was cDNA or gDNA.

In the original workflow: Scientists estimated how many nucleated cells there were by amplifying reference gene primers. Here immunoSEQ multiplex PCR was the method, and the copy in TCRdb shows in-frame clones only, minus some. V and J calls and clone size are copied from that table; D and trimming were computed from the DNA. This sample has around 320,000 clones, with 85% to 90% found just once. Those enrolled, adults aged about 18 to 89 years, came from under 25 US areas. V was clipped by 7 bases and J by 4 bases, with 13 bases between them. The CDR3 loop spans 13 amino acids. Germline V gives CDR1 MNHEY, CDR2 SVGAGI.

The chain combines TRBV6-5 with TRBJ1-1; no clear D. Sequencing was carried out using PBMCs or T cells enriched from blood (not recorded which). This TCR derives from a woman in her 50s who had been exposed to COVID-19. CDR3 residues: CASTQPSGTEAFF. CDR3 in DNA: TGTGCCAGCACCCAGCCGTCGGGCACTGAAGCTTTCTTT.